This T cell receptor beta chain was observed in a study of blood T cell repertoires in COVID-19. The method was immunoSEQ multiplex PCR; TCRdb's version includes in-frame clones alone and lacks a portion of them. The table includes some 200,000 clones, roughly 87% detected once. The CDR3 is 12 residues long. CDR1 SQVTM and CDR2 ANQGSEA come from the germline V gene. V was clipped by 7 bases and J by 2 bases, with 11 bases between them. The specimen sequenced was PBMCs or T cells enriched from blood (not recorded which). This rearrangement joins TRBV29-1 to TRBJ2-5; D is unclear. The receptor was isolated from a woman under 40 who had recovered from COVID-19. The CDR3 here is CSAMRGQETQYF. Here the CDR3 DNA reads TGCAGCGCTATGCGCGGACAAGAGACCCAGTACTTC. Complete variable domain (other parts from reference TRBV29-1 and TRBJ2-5): SAVISQKPSRDICQRGTSLTIQCQVDSQVTMMFWYRQQPGQSLTLIATANQGSEATYESGFVIDKFPISRPNLTFSTLTVSNMSPEDSSIYLCSAMRGQETQYFGPGTRLLVL.